This T cell receptor beta chain comes out of a study of blood T cell repertoires in COVID-19. Study overall: Samples came from the United States, Italy and Spain, spanning acute and convalescent COVID-19.

Repertoires were generated with immunoSEQ multiplex PCR, while TCRdb's copy carries only in-frame clones and drops some. Of about 94,000 clones in the sample, about 80% were seen once. With 3 bases clipped from V and 2 bases from J, the junction kept 7 bases outside the gene matches. Per the germline V gene, CDR1 is MGHRA and CDR2 is YSYEKL. The CDR3 loop spans 16 amino acids. J is TRBJ2-7 and V is TRBV4-1; 10 bases are shared with TRBD2. Material: peripheral blood. The TCR sequence derives from a human donor in a cohort sampled during active COVID-19. CDR3 sequence reads: CASSHIAGGRAYEQYF. The CDR3 nucleotides are TGCGCCAGCAGCCACATAGCGGGAGGTCGTGCCTACGAGCAGTACTTC.